This T cell receptor beta chain is from a study of T cells in localized non-small cell lung cancer. Using immunoSEQ multiplex PCR, the repertoire was profiled, and TCRdb retains in-frame clones only, with some absent. This table has over 70,000 clones, approximately 91% appearing once. Unmatched junction bases numbered 2, after V lost 5 bases and J lost 5 bases. This CDR3 contains 13 residues. In germline, CDR1 is SNHLY, CDR2 FYNNEI. This rearrangement joins TRBV2 to TRBJ2-1, with 8 bases lining up with TRBD1. The specimen comprised PBMCs, sampled before any cancer treatment. This TCR derives from a woman aged 35-75 years with stage II squamous cell lung carcinoma. The CDR3 region is CASSPDRDNEQFF. DNA of the CDR3: TGTGCCAGCAGTCCGGACAGGGACAATGAGCAGTTCTTC.